These T cell receptor beta chains were read from a single sample in a study of cytomegalovirus exposure and HLA in healthy donors. Profiled with immunoSEQ multiplex PCR; TCRdb holds only in-frame clones, not every one. The sample lists approximately 90,000 clones, about 74% occurring once. The sequencing input was PBMCs. The receptors derive from a man between 35 and 55 years old in good health and CMV-seronegative. CDR3s include the opening cysteine and the closing phenylalanine or tryptophan. D genes are given only for firm matches. Clone sizes are given selectively: once, few, many, or a class where the clone is expanded.

clone_size,j_call,v_call,d_call,cdr3_aa,cdr3_nt
NA,TRBJ1-2,TRBV5-4,TRBD1,CASSFTGAPYGYTF,TGTGCCAGCAGTTTCACAGGGGCCCCATATGGCTACACCTTC
NA,TRBJ1-5,TRBV6-6,NA,CASLLTGGDQPQHF,TGTGCCAGCCTCTTGACGGGGGGAGATCAGCCCCAGCATTTT
NA,TRBJ1-5,TRBV7-9,TRBD1,CASSVLTGGLNQPQHF,TGTGCCAGCAGCGTTTTGACAGGGGGACTCAATCAGCCCCAGCATTTT
NA,TRBJ2-1,TRBV4-3,NA,CASSPGTGDYNEQFF,TGCGCCAGCAGCCCAGGGACGGGGGACTACAATGAGCAGTTCTTC
NA,TRBJ1-1,TRBV21-1,NA,CASSSNPRTGTHTEAFF,TGTGCCAGCAGCTCGAACCCACGGACCGGGACACACACTGAAGCTTTCTTT
once,TRBJ1-6,TRBV11-2,TRBD1,CASSYGGDRAYNSPLHF,TGTGCCAGCAGCTACGGGGGGGACAGGGCCTATAATTCACCCCTCCACTTT
NA,TRBJ1-2,TRBV27,NA,CASSPDSYGYTF,TGTGCCAGCAGTCCAGACAGTTATGGCTACACCTTC
once,TRBJ1-1,TRBV19,NA,CASSIPRSRQKNTEAFF,TGTGCCAGTAGTATACCTCGTTCGAGACAGAAGAACACTGAAGCTTTCTTT
NA,TRBJ1-6,TRBV30,NA,CAWRRQTQDSPLHF,TGTGCCTGGAGACGACAGACCCAGGATTCACCCCTCCACTTT
once,TRBJ2-3,TRBV10-3,TRBD2,CATSEGTSGDTDTQYF,TGTGCCACCAGCGAGGGGACTAGCGGGGACACAGATACGCAGTATTTT
NA,TRBJ1-2,TRBV30,NA,CAWSPRDLHGYTF,TGTGCCTGGAGCCCTCGGGATCTACATGGCTACACCTTC
NA,TRBJ1-2,TRBV4-2,TRBD1,CASSQQRDRNYGYTF,TGTGCCAGCAGCCAACAGAGGGACAGGAACTATGGCTACACCTTC
few,TRBJ1-1,TRBV28,TRBD1,CASSFSWTGGYVNTEAFF,TGTGCCAGCAGCTTCTCCTGGACAGGGGGCTACGTGAACACTGAAGCTTTCTTT
NA,TRBJ1-1,TRBV5-1,TRBD1,CASSVGQGKAFF,TGCGCCAGCAGCGTGGGACAGGGAAAAGCTTTCTTT
NA,TRBJ1-5,TRBV19,NA,CASSIPGQGSQPQHF,TGTGCCAGTAGTATTCCAGGCCAGGGGAGTCAGCCCCAGCATTTT
once,TRBJ1-2,TRBV4-2,NA,CASSQAQGRLNYGYTF,TGTGCCAGCAGCCAAGCCCAGGGGCGTCTTAACTATGGCTACACCTTC
few,TRBJ2-3,TRBV7-9,TRBD1,CASSPTTGGDTQYF,TGTGCCAGCAGCCCTACGACAGGGGGAGATACGCAGTATTTT
few,TRBJ2-5,TRBV5-1,NA,CASSFGVTETQYF,TGCGCCAGCAGCTTCGGAGTAACCGAGACCCAGTACTTC
NA,TRBJ1-3,TRBV18,NA,CASSPVAGLKGNTIYF,TGTGCCAGCTCACCTGTTGCCGGACTAAAAGGAAACACCATATATTTT
once,TRBJ2-6,TRBV21-1,NA,CASSKVQAGEGANVLTF,TGTGCCAGCAGCAAAGTACAGGCAGGGGAAGGGGCCAACGTCCTGACTTTC
NA,TRBJ1-1,TRBV14,NA,CASSQDFGNTEAFF,TGTGCCAGCAGCCAAGATTTCGGGAACACTGAAGCTTTCTTT
few,TRBJ2-7,TRBV5-1,NA,CASSIRDSSTPTWDEQYF,TGCGCCAGCAGCATACGGGACTCATCTACGCCTACCTGGGACGAGCAGTACTTC
NA,TRBJ2-7,TRBV11-2,TRBD1,CASSYRDSFLYEQYF,TGTGCCAGCAGCTACCGGGACAGTTTCCTCTACGAGCAGTACTTC
NA,TRBJ1-2,TRBV5-4,TRBD1,CASSLAGTVTNYGYTF,TGTGCCAGCAGCTTGGCCGGGACAGTTACTAACTATGGCTACACCTTC
NA,TRBJ2-7,TRBV19,TRBD1,CASSGQGLPYEQYF,TGTGCCAGTAGTGGACAGGGACTGCCCTACGAGCAGTACTTC
NA,TRBJ1-1,TRBV4-1,TRBD1,CASSQDGTAVWEAFF,TGCGCCAGCAGCCAAGACGGGACAGCCGTTTGGGAAGCTTTCTTT
few,TRBJ2-5,TRBV7-7,NA,CASSLGEVETQYF,TGTGCCAGCAGCTTAGGAGAAGTGGAGACCCAGTACTTC
few,TRBJ2-7,TRBV5-1,NA,CASRRSRAFDEQYF,TGCGCCAGCAGGCGCTCGAGGGCCTTTGACGAGCAGTACTTC
NA,TRBJ1-1,TRBV6-1,NA,CASSESGEAFF,TGTGCCAGCAGTGAATCGGGAGAAGCTTTCTTT
NA,TRBJ2-7,TRBV5-5,NA,CASSLEMAGNYEQYF,TGTGCCAGCAGCTTGGAAATGGCAGGGAACTACGAGCAGTACTTC
few,TRBJ1-1,TRBV4-2,NA,CASSQSRGITEAFF,TGTGCCAGCAGCCAATCAAGGGGTATCACTGAAGCTTTCTTT
NA,TRBJ1-5,TRBV7-8,NA,CASSSEGNQPQHF,TGTGCCAGCAGCTCCGAGGGCAATCAGCCCCAGCATTTT
NA,TRBJ2-7,TRBV7-6,NA,CASSSTDYEQYF,TGTGCCAGCAGCTCAACTGACTACGAGCAGTACTTC
once,TRBJ1-1,TRBV18,NA,CASSPDSKAFF,TGTGCCAGCTCACCGGACAGTAAAGCTTTCTTT
NA,TRBJ2-5,TRBV7-9,NA,CASSLVFASLVETQYF,TGTGCCAGCAGCTTAGTATTTGCTAGTCTTGTTGAGACCCAGTACTTC
once,TRBJ1-2,TRBV7-3,NA,CASSTNTANYGYTF,TGTGCCAGCAGCACCAACACAGCTAACTATGGCTACACCTTC
NA,TRBJ2-3,TRBV30,TRBD2,CAWSGGATSTDTQYF,TGTGCCTGGAGCGGGGGGGCAACTAGCACAGATACGCAGTATTTT
NA,TRBJ1-2,TRBV4-3,NA,CASSQASQIYGYTF,TGCGCCAGCAGCCAAGCATCCCAGATCTATGGCTACACCTTC
NA,TRBJ1-4,TRBV30,TRBD1,CAWSLQGHSEKLFF,TGTGCCTGGAGTCTACAGGGGCATAGTGAAAAACTGTTTTTT
NA,TRBJ1-2,TRBV6-4,NA,CASSDSRGYGYTF,TGTGCCAGCAGTGACTCGAGGGGGTATGGCTACACCTTC
NA,TRBJ2-1,TRBV7-2,TRBD2,CASSSSGGAYNEQFF,TGTGCCAGCAGCTCAAGCGGGGGGGCCTACAATGAGCAGTTCTTC
few,TRBJ1-6,TRBV18,TRBD1,CASSPMDRDSPLHF,TGTGCCAGCTCACCCATGGACAGGGATTCACCCCTCCACTTT